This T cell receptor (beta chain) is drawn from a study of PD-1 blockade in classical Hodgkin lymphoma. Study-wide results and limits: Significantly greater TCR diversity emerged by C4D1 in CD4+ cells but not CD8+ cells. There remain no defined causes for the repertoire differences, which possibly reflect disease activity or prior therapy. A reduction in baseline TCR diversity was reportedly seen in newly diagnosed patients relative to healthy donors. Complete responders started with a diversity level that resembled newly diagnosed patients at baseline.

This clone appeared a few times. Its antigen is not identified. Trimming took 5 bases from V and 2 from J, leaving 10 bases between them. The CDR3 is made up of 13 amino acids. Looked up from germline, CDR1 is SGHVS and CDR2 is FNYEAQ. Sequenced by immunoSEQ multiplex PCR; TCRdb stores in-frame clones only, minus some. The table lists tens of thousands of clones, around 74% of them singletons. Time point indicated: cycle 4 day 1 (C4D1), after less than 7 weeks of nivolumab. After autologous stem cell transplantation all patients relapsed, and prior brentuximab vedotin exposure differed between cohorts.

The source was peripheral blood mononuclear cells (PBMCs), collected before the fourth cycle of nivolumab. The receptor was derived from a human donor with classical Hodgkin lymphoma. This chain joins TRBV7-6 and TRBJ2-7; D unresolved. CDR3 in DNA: TGTGCCAGCAGCCACGGGCCCACCTACGAGCAGTACTTC. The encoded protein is CASSHGPTYEQYF.